This TCR beta chain stems from a study of blood T cell repertoires in COVID-19. Authors' analysis steps: Nucleated cell counts were estimated from reference gene primer amplification. The table came from immunoSEQ multiplex PCR; TCRdb's copy has only in-frame clones and leaves some out. V and J calls and clone size are as listed in that table; D and trimming were resolved from the DNA. The sample includes about 280,000 clones, around 90% seen only once; the top ten take approximately 0.94%. There are 17 residues in the CDR3. With V trimmed by 5 bases and J by 5 bases, 12 bases remained unmatched. Germline lookup yields CDR1 MDHEN and CDR2 SYDVKM.

The chain uses TRBV28 and TRBJ1-5; 10 bases map to TRBD1. The sequenced material came from peripheral blood. The clonotype originates from a woman aged 40 to 55 who had recovered from COVID-19. The DNA for the CDR3 is TGTGCCAGCAGTCCGGCGACAGGGGGCTCTTTGTATCAGCCCCAGCATTTT. Protein: CASSPATGGSLYQPQHF.